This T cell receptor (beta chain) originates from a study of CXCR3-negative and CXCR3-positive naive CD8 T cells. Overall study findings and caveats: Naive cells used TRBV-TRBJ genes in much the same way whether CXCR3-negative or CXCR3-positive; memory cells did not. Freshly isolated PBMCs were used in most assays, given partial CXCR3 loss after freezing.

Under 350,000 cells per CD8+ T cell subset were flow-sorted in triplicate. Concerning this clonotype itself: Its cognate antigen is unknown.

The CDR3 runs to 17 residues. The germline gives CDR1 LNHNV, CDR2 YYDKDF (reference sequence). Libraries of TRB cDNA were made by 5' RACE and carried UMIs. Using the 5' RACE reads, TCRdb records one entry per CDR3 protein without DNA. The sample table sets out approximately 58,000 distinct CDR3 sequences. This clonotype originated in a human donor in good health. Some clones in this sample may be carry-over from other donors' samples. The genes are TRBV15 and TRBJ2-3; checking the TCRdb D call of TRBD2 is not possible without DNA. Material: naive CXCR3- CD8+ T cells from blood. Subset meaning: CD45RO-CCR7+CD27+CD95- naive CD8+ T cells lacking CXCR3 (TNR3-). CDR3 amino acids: CATSNDSGGALGDTQYF.